This record covers a single TCR beta chain. Its antigen is as yet unknown. TCRdb's table, derived via immunoSEQ multiplex PCR, lists solely in-frame clones and lacks some. The sample contains more than 550,000 clones, around 77% of which appear only once. The data are from a study of shared clonotypes between healthy human individuals. Study outcomes and limitations: Non-shared clonotypes had lower generation probabilities than those shared by all four donors.

The sample was memory CD4+ T cells sorted from blood. Subset specified: CD45RA-negative fraction. This TCR came from a woman aged 25 to 39 in good health.

CDR3 region: CASSRMRTGKETQYF. CDR3 bases: TGTGCCAGTAGTAGGATGAGGACAGGGAAAGAGACCCAGTACTTC. The chain carries TRBV19 and TRBJ2-5; 8 nucleotides agree with TRBD1. CDR1 is LNHDA, CDR2 SQIVND, per germline (reference sequence). The CDR3 extends over 15 amino acids. After removal of 4 bases from V and 3 bases from J, the junction contained 7 bases not matched to a gene.